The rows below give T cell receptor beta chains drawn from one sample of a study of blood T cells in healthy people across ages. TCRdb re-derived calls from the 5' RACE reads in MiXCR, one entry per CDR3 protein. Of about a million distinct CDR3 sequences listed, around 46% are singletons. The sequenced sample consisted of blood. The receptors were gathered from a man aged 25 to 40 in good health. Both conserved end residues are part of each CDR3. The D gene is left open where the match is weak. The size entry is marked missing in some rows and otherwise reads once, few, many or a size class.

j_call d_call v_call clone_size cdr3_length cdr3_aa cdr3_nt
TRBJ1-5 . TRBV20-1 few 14 CSAPQPGFNQPQHF TGCAGTGCCCCCCAGCCCGGATTCAATCAGCCCCAGCATTTT
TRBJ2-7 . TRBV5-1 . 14 CASSLSAGDREQYF TGCGCCAGCAGCTTGAGCGCCGGGGATCGCGAGCAGTACTTC
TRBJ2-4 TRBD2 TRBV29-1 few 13 CSVGAGGLNVQYF TGCAGCGTTGGCGCGGGGGGCCTCAATGTTCAGTACTTC
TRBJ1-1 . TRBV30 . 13 CAWSAGSGTEAFF TGTGCCTGGTCCGCAGGGTCGGGCACTGAAGCTTTCTTT
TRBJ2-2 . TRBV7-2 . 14 CASSPGTQRGELFF TGTGCCAGCAGCCCAGGGACCCAGCGCGGGGAGCTGTTTTTT
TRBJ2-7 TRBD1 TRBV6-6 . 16 CASSSSGTGSSYEQYF TGTGCCAGCAGTTCCTCGGGGACAGGAAGCTCCTACGAGCAGTACTTC
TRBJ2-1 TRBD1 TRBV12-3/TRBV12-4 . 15 CASREQGGCLNEQFF TGTGCCAGCAGAGAACAGGGGGGATGCTTGAATGAGCAGTTCTTC
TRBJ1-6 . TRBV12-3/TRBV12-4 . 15 CASSVMEPGRSPLHF TGTGCCAGCAGCGTTATGGAGCCGGGTCGATCACCCCTCCACTTT
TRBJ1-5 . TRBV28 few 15 CASSPGGSSNQPQHF TGTGCCAGCTCCCCTGGGGGCTCAAGCAATCAGCCCCAGCATTTT
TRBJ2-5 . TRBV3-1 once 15 CASSQEGGGKETQYF TGTGCCAGCAGCCAAGAAGGCGGCGGGAAAGAGACCCAGTACTTC
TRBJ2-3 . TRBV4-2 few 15 CASSQDMASRDTQYF TGTGCCAGCAGCCAAGATATGGCTAGCAGAGATACGCAGTATTTT
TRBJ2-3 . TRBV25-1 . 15 CASSEWAGGTDTQYF TGTGCCAGCAGTGAATGGGCAGGTGGCACAGATACGCAGTATTTT
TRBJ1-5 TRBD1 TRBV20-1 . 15 CSATLKGASNQPQHF TGCAGTGCGACGTTAAAGGGGGCTTCCAATCAGCCCCAGCATTTT
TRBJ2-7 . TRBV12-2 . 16 CASRLAPLALIDEQYF TGTGCAAGTCGCTTAGCCCCTCTCGCCCTGATCGACGAGCAGTACTTC
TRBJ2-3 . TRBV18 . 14 CASPNSAEGDTQYF TGTGCCAGCCCCAACTCGGCGGAAGGAGATACGCAGTATTTT
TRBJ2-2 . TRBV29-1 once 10 CSVGGGELFF TGCAGCGTTGGTGGCGGGGAGCTGTTTTTT
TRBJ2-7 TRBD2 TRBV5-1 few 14 CASIPGLDASEQYF TGCGCCAGCATACCGGGACTAGACGCGTCCGAGCAGTACTTC
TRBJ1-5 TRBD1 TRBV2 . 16 CASTDPTGWTNQPQHF TGTGCCAGCACCGATCCGACAGGGTGGACCAATCAGCCCCAGCATTTT
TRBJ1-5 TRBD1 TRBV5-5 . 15 CASSTDRGANQPQHF TGTGCCAGCAGCACAGACAGGGGGGCAAATCAGCCCCAGCATTTT
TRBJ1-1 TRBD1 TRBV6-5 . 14 CASTFGGDRAEAFF TGTGCCAGCACCTTTGGGGGGGACAGGGCTGAAGCTTTCTTT
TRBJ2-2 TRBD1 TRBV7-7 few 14 CATIQTGGFGELFF TGTGCTACTATACAGACAGGGGGCTTCGGGGAGCTGTTTTTT
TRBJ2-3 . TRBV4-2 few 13 CASSPGGRDTQYF TGTGCCAGCAGCCCCGGGGGGCGGGATACGCAGTATTTT
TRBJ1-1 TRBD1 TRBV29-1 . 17 CSVVGAGTGRKNTEAFF TGCAGCGTTGTAGGGGCCGGGACAGGGAGAAAGAACACTGAAGCTTTCTTT
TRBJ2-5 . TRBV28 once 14 CASSLALIAETQYF TGTGCCAGCAGTTTAGCTCTGATCGCGGAGACCCAGTACTTC
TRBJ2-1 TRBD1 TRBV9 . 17 CASSVGLGGQGDNERFF TGTGCCAGCAGCGTAGGACTCGGAGGACAGGGAGACAATGAGCGGTTCTTC
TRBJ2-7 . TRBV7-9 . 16 CASSPRRGEVSYEQYF TGTGCCAGCAGCCCTAGGAGAGGTGAGGTTTCCTACGAGCAGTACTTC
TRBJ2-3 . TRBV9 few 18 CASSATTLVGASTDTQYF TGTGCCAGCAGCGCGACTACTTTGGTTGGAGCTAGCACAGATACGCAGTATTTT
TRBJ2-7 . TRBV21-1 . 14 CAGSPRDSRYEQYF TGTGCCGGCAGCCCGCGGGACAGTCGCTACGAGCAGTACTTC
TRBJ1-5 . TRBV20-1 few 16 CSARDSRARSNQPQHF TGCAGTGCTAGAGATTCGAGGGCAAGGAGCAATCAGCCCCAGCATTTT
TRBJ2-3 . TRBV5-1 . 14 CASGGARGTDTQYF TGCGCCAGCGGGGGGGCCCGGGGGACAGATACGCAGTATTTT
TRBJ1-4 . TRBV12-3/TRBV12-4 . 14 CASSNGATNEKLFF TGTGCCAGCAGCAACGGAGCAACTAATGAAAAACTGTTTTTT
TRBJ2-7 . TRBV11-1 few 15 CASSLGAGMGYEQYF TGTGCCAGCAGCTTGGGGGCAGGGATGGGCTACGAGCAGTACTTC
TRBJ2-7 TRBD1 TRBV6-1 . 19 CASTETGTGYPRTIYEQYF TGTGCCAGCACTGAAACGGGGACAGGGTATCCTCGTACCATTTACGAGCAGTACTTC
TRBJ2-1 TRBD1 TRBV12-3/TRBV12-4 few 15 CASSGGQGGYNEQFF TGTGCCAGCAGCGGTGGACAGGGGGGATACAATGAGCAGTTCTTC
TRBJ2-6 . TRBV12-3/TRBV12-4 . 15 CVSSLSGLGANVLTF TGTGTCAGCAGTTTAAGCGGGCTTGGGGCCAACGTCCTGACTTTC
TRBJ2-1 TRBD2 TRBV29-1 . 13 CSADPVAGNEQFF TGCAGCGCCGACCCGGTAGCGGGGAATGAGCAGTTCTTC
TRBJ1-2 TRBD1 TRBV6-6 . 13 CASSGTDVYGYTF TGTGCCAGCAGTGGGACAGATGTCTATGGCTACACCTTC
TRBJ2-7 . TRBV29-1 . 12 CSVGSGKNEQYF TGCAGCGTTGGATCAGGGAAGAACGAGCAGTACTTC
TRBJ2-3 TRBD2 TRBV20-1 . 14 CSARASSGAGSQYF TGCAGTGCTAGAGCCTCTAGCGGGGCGGGATCGCAGTATTTT
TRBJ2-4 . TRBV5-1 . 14 CASSVRAGKNIQYF TGCGCCAGCAGCGTGAGGGCAGGGAAAAACATTCAGTACTTC
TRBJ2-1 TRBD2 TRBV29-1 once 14 CSVETSGYHNEQFF TGCAGCGTTGAAACTAGCGGCTACCACAATGAGCAGTTCTTC
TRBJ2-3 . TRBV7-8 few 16 CASSFRTAKLTDTQYF TGTGCCAGCAGCTTTCGGACAGCCAAACTCACAGATACGCAGTATTTT
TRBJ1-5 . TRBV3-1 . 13 CASSQTNNQPQHF TGTGCCAGCAGCCAAACTAACAATCAGCCCCAGCATTTT
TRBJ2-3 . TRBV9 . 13 CASSAECPDTQYF TGTGCCAGCAGCGCGGAGTGCCCAGATACGCAGTATTTT
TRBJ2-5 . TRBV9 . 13 CASSDAALETQYF TGTGCCAGCAGCGACGCGGCGTTAGAGACCCAGTACTTC
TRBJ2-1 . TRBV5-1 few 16 CASSLDPGVLENEQFF TGCGCCAGCAGCTTGGACCCAGGGGTTCTGGAAAATGAGCAGTTCTTC
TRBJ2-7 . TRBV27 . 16 CASSLRAAGIFAEQYF TGTGCCAGCAGTTTAAGGGCTGCAGGCATCTTTGCCGAGCAGTACTTC
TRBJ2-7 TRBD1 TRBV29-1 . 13 CSGQGADYNEQYF TGCAGCGGTCAGGGGGCCGACTACAATGAGCAGTACTTC
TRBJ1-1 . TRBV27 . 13 CANLGHMGTEAFF TGTGCCAACCTCGGACATATGGGCACTGAAGCTTTCTTT
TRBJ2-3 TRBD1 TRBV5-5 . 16 CASSFVTGVGTDTQYF TGTGCCAGCAGCTTCGTGACAGGGGTGGGTACAGATACGCAGTATTTT
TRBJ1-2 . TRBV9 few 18 CASSAQPVGGPGFYGYTF TGTGCCAGCAGCGCTCAACCTGTCGGGGGGCCCGGGTTCTATGGCTACACCTTC
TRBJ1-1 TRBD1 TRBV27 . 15 CASSTPDRGHTEAFF TGTGCCAGCAGTACTCCGGACAGGGGGCATACTGAAGCTTTCTTT
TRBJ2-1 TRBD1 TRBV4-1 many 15 CASSQGQSSYNEQFF TGTGCCAGCAGCCAGGGACAGAGCTCCTACAATGAGCAGTTCTTC
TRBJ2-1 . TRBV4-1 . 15 CASSQNGGPWDEQFF TGCGCCAGCAGCCAAAACGGGGGCCCCTGGGATGAGCAGTTCTTC